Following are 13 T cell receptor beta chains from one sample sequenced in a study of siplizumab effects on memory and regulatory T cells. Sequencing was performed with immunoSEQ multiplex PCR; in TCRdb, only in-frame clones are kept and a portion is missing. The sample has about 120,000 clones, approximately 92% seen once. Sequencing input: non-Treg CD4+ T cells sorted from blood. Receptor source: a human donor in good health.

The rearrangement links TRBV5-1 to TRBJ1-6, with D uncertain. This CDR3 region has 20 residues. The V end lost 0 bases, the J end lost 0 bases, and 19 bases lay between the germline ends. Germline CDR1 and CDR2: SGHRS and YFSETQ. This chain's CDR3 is CASSLEGRLDFSSYNSPLHF. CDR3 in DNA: TGCGCCAGCAGCTTGGAAGGACGGCTAGACTTTAGCTCCTATAATTCACCCCTCCACTTT.

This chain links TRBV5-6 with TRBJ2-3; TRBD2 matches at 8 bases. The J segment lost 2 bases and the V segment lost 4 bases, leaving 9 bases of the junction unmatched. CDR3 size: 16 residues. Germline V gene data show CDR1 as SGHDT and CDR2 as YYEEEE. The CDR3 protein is CASSTGLGLPTDTQYF. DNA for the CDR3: TGTGCCAGCAGCACGGGACTAGGGCTACCCACAGATACGCAGTATTTT.

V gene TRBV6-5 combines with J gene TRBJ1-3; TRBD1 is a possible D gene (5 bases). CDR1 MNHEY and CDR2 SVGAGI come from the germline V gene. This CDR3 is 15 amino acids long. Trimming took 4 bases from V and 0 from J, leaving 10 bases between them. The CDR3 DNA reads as TGTGCCAGCAGTTTGCAGGGTGTCTCTGGAAACACCATATATTTT. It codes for CASSLQGVSGNTIYF.

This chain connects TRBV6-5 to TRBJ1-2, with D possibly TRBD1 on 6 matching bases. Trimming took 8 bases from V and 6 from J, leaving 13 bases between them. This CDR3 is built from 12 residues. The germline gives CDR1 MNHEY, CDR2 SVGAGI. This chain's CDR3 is CASGPRTDGYTF. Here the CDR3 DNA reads TGTGCCAGCGGCCCCAGGACAGATGGCTACACCTTC.

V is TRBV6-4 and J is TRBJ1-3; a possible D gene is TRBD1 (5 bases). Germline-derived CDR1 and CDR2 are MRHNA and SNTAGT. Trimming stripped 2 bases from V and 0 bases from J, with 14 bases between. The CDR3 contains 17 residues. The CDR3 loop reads CASSDPPPTASGNTIYF. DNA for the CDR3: TGTGCCAGCAGTGACCCCCCCCCGACAGCCTCTGGAAACACCATATATTTT.

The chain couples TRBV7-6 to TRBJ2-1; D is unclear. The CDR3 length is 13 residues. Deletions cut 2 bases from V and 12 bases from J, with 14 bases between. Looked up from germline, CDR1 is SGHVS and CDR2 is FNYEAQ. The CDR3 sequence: CASSLPGFDGQFF. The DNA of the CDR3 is TGTGCCAGCAGCTTACCAGGCTTCGATGGGCAGTTCTTC.

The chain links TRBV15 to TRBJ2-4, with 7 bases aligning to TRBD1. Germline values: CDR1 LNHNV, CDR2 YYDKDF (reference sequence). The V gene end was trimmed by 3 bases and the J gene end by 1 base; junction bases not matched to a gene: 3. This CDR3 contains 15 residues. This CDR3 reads CATSSLQGAKNIQYF. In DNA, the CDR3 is TGTGCCACCAGCAGCTTACAGGGGGCCAAAAACATTCAGTACTTC.

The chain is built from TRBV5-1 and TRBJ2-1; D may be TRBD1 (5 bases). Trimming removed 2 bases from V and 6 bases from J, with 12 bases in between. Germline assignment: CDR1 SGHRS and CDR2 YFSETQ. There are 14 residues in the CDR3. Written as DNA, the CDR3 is TGCGCCAGCAGCTTCGGGTCAGGGCCCAATGAGCAGTTCTTC. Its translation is CASSFGSGPNEQFF.

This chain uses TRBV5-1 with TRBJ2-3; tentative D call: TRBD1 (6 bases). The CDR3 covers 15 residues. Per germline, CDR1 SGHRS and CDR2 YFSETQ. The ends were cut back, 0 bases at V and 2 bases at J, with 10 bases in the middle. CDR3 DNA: TGCGCCAGCAGCTTGGGACAGGTTCTCACAGATACGCAGTATTTT. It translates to CASSLGQVLTDTQYF. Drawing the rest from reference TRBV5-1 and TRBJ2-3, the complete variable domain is KAGVTQTPRYLIKTRGQQVTLSCSPISGHRSVSWYQQTPGQGLQFLFEYFSETQRNKGNFPGRFSGRQFSNSRSEMNVSTLELGDSALYLCASSLGQVLTDTQYFGPGTRLTVL.

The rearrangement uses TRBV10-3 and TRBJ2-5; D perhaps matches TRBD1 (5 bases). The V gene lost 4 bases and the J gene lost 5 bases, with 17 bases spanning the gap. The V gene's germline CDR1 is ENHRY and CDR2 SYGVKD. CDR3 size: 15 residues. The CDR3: CAISASSGLGETQYF. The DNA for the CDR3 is TGTGCCATCAGTGCCTCCTCAGGGCTAGGCGAGACCCAGTACTTC.

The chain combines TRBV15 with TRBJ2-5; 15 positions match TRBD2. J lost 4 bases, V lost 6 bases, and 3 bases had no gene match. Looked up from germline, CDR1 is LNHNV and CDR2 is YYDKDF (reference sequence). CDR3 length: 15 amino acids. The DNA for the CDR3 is TGTGCCACCAGACCGGGACTAGCGGGGGGAGAGACCCAGTACTTC. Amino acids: CATRPGLAGGETQYF.

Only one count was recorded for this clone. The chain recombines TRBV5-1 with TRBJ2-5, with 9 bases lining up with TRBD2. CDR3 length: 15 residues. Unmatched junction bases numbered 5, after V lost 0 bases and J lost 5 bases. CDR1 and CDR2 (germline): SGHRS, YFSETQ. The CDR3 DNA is TGCGCCAGCAGCTTGGGCGGGGGGGCCGTGGAGACCCAGTACTTC. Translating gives CASSLGGGAVETQYF.

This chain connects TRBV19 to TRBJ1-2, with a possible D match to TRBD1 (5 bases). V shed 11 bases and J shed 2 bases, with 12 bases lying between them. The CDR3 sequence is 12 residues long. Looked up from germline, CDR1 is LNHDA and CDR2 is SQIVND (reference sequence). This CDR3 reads CAGGDGNYGYTF. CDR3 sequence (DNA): TGTGCCGGGGGGGATGGGAACTATGGCTACACCTTC.